This TCR beta chain was found in a study of T cell responses to AZD1222 COVID-19 vaccine. Study summary: The study pooled second doses at about 4 or about 12 weeks.

The repertoire was sequenced with immunoSEQ multiplex PCR; TCRdb's copy has only in-frame clones and lacks some. The sample holds roughly 110,000 clones, roughly nine tenths seen once. The study, taken as a whole, reports: In all cases, repertoires were sampled only after the peak T cell response. Donors were chiefly white British, with a greater number of females, and clonal diversity was perhaps underestimated. Only 5 or 6 people who got AZD1222 tested seropositive at baseline.

CDR1 is LGHNA and CDR2 is YSLEER in the germline V gene. This CDR3 is built from 17 residues. Trimming removed 1 base from V and 0 bases from J, with 15 bases in between. A word on this clone: Its cognate antigen is unknown.

This chain connects TRBV4-3 to TRBJ1-1; tentatively, D is TRBD1 (5 bases). Specimen: peripheral blood, collected on day 0 of AZD1222 vaccination. This clonotype was sampled from an adult in good health. The CDR3 reads CASSQGRDPPMNTEAFF. CDR3 nucleotides: TGCGCCAGCAGCCAAGGACGGGACCCGCCCATGAACACTGAAGCTTTCTTT.